The 17 T cell receptor beta chains presented below share a single source sample, sequenced in a study of blood T cells in healthy people across ages. The authors ran a second PCR of about 6 to 11 cycles using a sample-barcoded 5' primer and a J-beta primer mix. TCRdb reanalysed the 5' RACE reads using MiXCR and keeps one entry per CDR3 protein. The repertoire holds 800,000 or so distinct CDR3 sequences, with roughly 25% as singletons. This sample also belongs to another study, concerning T cells of mothers and their children.

Material for sequencing was blood. Source of these receptors: a boy aged 5-17 years in good health.

The gene calls are TRBV4-3 and TRBJ1-1; no firm D call. This CDR3 has 13 residues. CDR1 is LGHNA, CDR2 YSLEER, per germline. V shed 4 bases and J shed 4 bases, with 10 bases lying between them. The CDR3 DNA sequence: TGCGCCAGCAGCCCCGTAAGGGCCACTGAAGCTTTCTTT. This sequence encodes CASSPVRATEAFF.

There are a few counts of this clonotype. The J gene is TRBJ2-5, the V gene TRBV29-1; D possibly matches TRBD1 or TRBD2 (6 bases each). CDR3 size: 12 residues. V lost 6 bases and J lost 4, with 12 bases in between. Germline V gene sequence: CDR1 SQVTM, CDR2 ANQGSEA. CDR3 sequence reads: CSVGSGAETQYF. CDR3 coding DNA: TGCAGCGTGGGGTCGGGGGCAGAGACCCAGTACTTC.

This clonotype showed up just a few times. V and J are TRBV19 and TRBJ2-5; 11 bases match TRBD1. Near its end, the DNA agrees better with TRBJ2-1, so the J call may be wrong. The CDR3 sequence is 15 residues long. Looked up from germline, CDR1 is LNHDA and CDR2 is SQIVND (reference sequence). CDR3 sequence reads: CASIAGTGGYNEQFF. CDR3 nucleotide sequence: TGTGCCAGTATCGCCGGGACAGGGGGTTACAATGAGCAGTTCTTC.

The J gene is TRBJ1-6, the V gene TRBV4-1, with D uncertain. The CDR3 totals 15 residues. Germline assignment: CDR1 MGHRA and CDR2 YSYEKL. Trimming took 1 base from V and 10 from J, leaving 14 bases between them. The DNA of the CDR3 is TGCGCCAGCAGCCAAGTACGGGGATCTGGCTCACCCCTCCACTTT. It specifies CASSQVRGSGSPLHF.

V and J are TRBV7-8 and TRBJ2-5; D gene unclear. V lost 4 bases to trimming and J lost 1 base, with 13 bases between them. The CDR3 consists of 15 residues. Per the germline V gene, CDR1 is SGHVS and CDR2 is FQNEAQ. The CDR3 nucleotides read TGTGCCAGCAGCTACCCGTTCGGCGGCCAAGAGACCCAGTACTTC. Translation gives CASSYPFGGQETQYF.

The chain links TRBV5-5 to TRBJ2-7; 8 bases match TRBD1. Unmatched junction bases numbered 8, after V lost 6 bases and J lost 0 bases. The CDR3 length is 15 residues. Per germline, CDR1 SGHKS and CDR2 YYEKEE (reference sequence). CDR3 bases: TGTGCCAGCACTGTTGACAGGGGACTCTCCTACGAGCAGTACTTC. It encodes CASTVDRGLSYEQYF.

This clonotype was seen many times. This chain links TRBV20-1 with TRBJ2-7; D is perhaps TRBD2 (5 bases). The ends were cut back, 5 bases at V and 0 bases at J, with 17 bases in the middle. CDR3 length: 15 amino acids. Germline CDR1 is DFQATT and CDR2 is SNEGSKA (reference sequence). The CDR3 DNA reads TGCAGTGCTCAACGCCGAGCGGATAGCTCCTACGAGCAGTACTTC. This translates into CSAQRRADSSYEQYF.

Concerning this clonotype itself: A read error may produce the germline difference seen at one junction end. This rearrangement joins TRBV7-7 to TRBJ2-5; D is unresolved. This CDR3 is built from 13 residues. CDR1 and CDR2 from the germline V gene are SSHAT and FNYEAQ (reference sequence). In DNA form, the CDR3 reads TGTGCTAGCAGCTTTAACGGCGCAGAGGCCCAGTACTTC. Its protein is CASSFNGAEAQYF. The whole variable domain, remainder taken from reference TRBV7-7 and TRBJ2-5, is GAGVSQSPRYKVTKRGQDVTLRCDPISSHATLYWYQQALGQGPEFLTYFNYEAQPDKSGLPSDRFSAERPEGSISTLTIQRTEQRDSAMYRCASSFNGAEAQYFGPGTRLLVL.

Here the CDR3 reads CASSSRLLAALQYF. CDR3 nucleotide sequence: TGTGCCAGCAGCTCCCGACTCCTAGCGGCCCTTCAGTATTTT. This chain uses TRBV11-2 with TRBJ2-3; 7 positions match TRBD2. This CDR3 is built from 14 residues. From germline, CDR1 is SGHAT and CDR2 FQNNGV. The J segment lost 12 bases and the V segment lost 4 bases, leaving 13 bases of the junction unmatched. The full variable domain, rest sourced from reference TRBV11-2 and TRBJ2-3, is EAGVAQSPRYKIIEKRQSVAFWCNPISGHATLYWYQQILGQGPKLLIQFQNNGVVDDSQLPKDRFSAERLKGVDSTLKIQPAKLEDSAVYLCASSSRLLAALQYFGPGTRLTVL.

V gene TRBV7-2 combines with J gene TRBJ2-5; 12 nucleotides match TRBD2. The CDR3 runs 16 residues. V was clipped by 8 bases and J by 3 bases; unmatched bases: 10. CDR1 is SGHTA, CDR2 FQGNSA, per germline. CDR3 protein: CASGGKRLAGEETQYF. For the CDR3, the DNA is TGTGCCAGCGGGGGAAAAAGACTAGCGGGGGAAGAGACCCAGTACTTC.

The chain carries TRBV15 and TRBJ2-1; 7 nucleotides line up with TRBD1. The CDR3 is made up of 15 amino acids. Germline CDR1 LNHNV, CDR2 YYDKDF (reference sequence). Trimming cost V 6 bases and J 2 bases; bases outside gene matches: 7. Written as DNA, the CDR3 is TGTGCCACCAGTCCGACAGGGATGACCTACAATGAGCAGTTCTTC. As protein: CATSPTGMTYNEQFF.

This chain connects TRBV20-1 to TRBJ2-5; 9 bases map to TRBD1. The J call may not be correct, given that the DNA end is closer to TRBJ2-7. CDR1 is DFQATT and CDR2 is SNEGSKA in the germline V gene (reference sequence). The CDR3 covers 15 residues. The CDR3 sequence: CSACPGRDRVYEQYF. For the CDR3, the DNA is TGCAGTGCTTGCCCGGGAAGGGACAGGGTCTACGAGCAGTACTTC.

The genes are TRBV18 and TRBJ1-2; maybe TRBD1 (5 bases). CDR1 and CDR2 from the germline V gene are KGHSH and LQKENI. This CDR3 contains 13 residues. The ends were cut back, 2 bases at V and 3 bases at J, with 7 bases in the middle. In DNA form, the CDR3 reads TGTGCCAGCTCACCAATGGGGGACTATGGCTACACCTTC. As protein: CASSPMGDYGYTF.

The chain carries TRBV6-5 and TRBJ2-5; D may be TRBD2 (6 bases). Germline assignment: CDR1 MNHEY and CDR2 SVGAGI. The CDR3 totals 14 residues. Trimming shortened V by 4 bases and J by 5 bases, and 14 bases separated the two germline ends. This CDR3 reads CASSFPGEGETQYF. In DNA, the CDR3 is TGTGCCAGCAGTTTTCCGGGAGAGGGGGAGACCCAGTACTTC.

This chain connects TRBV28 to TRBJ1-1; possible D gene TRBD1, 6 bases. V lost 3 bases to trimming and J lost 4 bases, with 15 bases between them. There are 15 residues in the CDR3. CDR1 and CDR2 from the germline V gene are MDHEN and SYDVKM. The CDR3 loop reads CASSFLQGVSTEAFF. The CDR3 nucleotides are TGTGCCAGCAGTTTCTTACAGGGCGTGAGCACTGAAGCTTTCTTT.

This chain uses TRBV7-8 with TRBJ2-5; D may correspond to TRBD1 or TRBD2 (7 bases each). Trimming cost V 5 bases and J 5 bases, with 15 bases left between them. The CDR3 consists of 14 residues. Germline V gene lookup returns CDR1 SGHVS and CDR2 FQNEAQ. In DNA form, the CDR3 reads TGTGCCAGCAGCCCGGGGAGGGGGCATGAGACCCAGTACTTC. Amino acid sequence: CASSPGRGHETQYF.

This chain links TRBV7-6 with TRBJ2-1; D not certain. CDR3 length: 13 residues. The V end was cut by 1 base, the J end by 9 bases, with 10 bases between. From germline, CDR1 is SGHVS and CDR2 FNYEAQ. DNA of the CDR3: TGTGCCAGCAGCTTAGACAGTCTTGCTGAGCAGTTCTTC. Protein sequence: CASSLDSLAEQFF.